These 27 T cell receptor beta chains originate from one sample sequenced in a study of blood T cells in healthy people across ages. It was with a sample-barcoded 5' primer and a J-beta primer mix that a second PCR of about 7 to 12 cycles was run. TCRdb re-called the 5' RACE reads with MiXCR, one entry per CDR3 protein. The repertoire holds approximately 800,000 distinct CDR3 sequences, 62% seen once, with roughly 26% in the top ten. Sequencing used blood. Receptors originate from a man between 25 and 39 years old in good health.

With respect to this clonotype: This may stem from a read error, because a much larger clone lies one nucleotide away. The J gene is TRBJ2-5, the V gene TRBV20-1; tentatively, D is TRBD1 (5 bases). Germline CDR1 and CDR2: DFQATT and SNEGSKA (reference sequence). Trimming removed 0 bases from V and 2 bases from J, with 13 bases in between. The length of the CDR3 is 15 residues. CDR3 protein: CSARDRRQRQETQYF. The CDR3 DNA follows: TGCAGTGCTAGAGATAGGCGACAGCGTCAAGAGACCCAGTACTTC.

In its sample, this clonotype was seen many times. The chain carries TRBV9 and TRBJ2-5, with D uncertain. Between the trimmed V and J ends, which lost 1 base and 4 bases, there was a span of 17 bases. Germline assignment: CDR1 SGDLS and CDR2 YYNGEE. The CDR3 loop spans 16 amino acids. CDR3: CASSVLPSTLGETQYF. CDR3 DNA sequence: TGTGCCAGCAGCGTATTGCCATCTACCTTAGGAGAGACCCAGTACTTC. Based on the CDR3 plus reference TRBV9 and TRBJ2-5, the full variable domain is DSGVTQTPKHLITATGQRVTLRCSPRSGDLSVYWYQQSLDQGLQFLIQYYNGEERAKGNILERFSAQQFPDLHSELNLSSLELGDSALYFCASSVLPSTLGETQYFGPGTRLLVL.

The V call is TRBV5-1, the J call TRBJ2-7; D perhaps matches TRBD1 (6 bases). The better agreement between TRBJ2-5 and the DNA end casts doubt on the J call. This CDR3 has 13 amino acids. Looked up from germline, CDR1 is SGHRS and CDR2 is YFSETQ. Here the CDR3 reads CASSWDMGETQYF. CDR3 DNA: TGCGCCAGCAGCTGGGACATGGGGGAGACCCAGTACTTC.

This chain joins TRBV6-1 and TRBJ1-2; D is uncertain. V dropped 6 bases and J dropped 7 bases, with 12 bases sitting between them. The germline V gene has CDR1 MNHNS and CDR2 SASEGT. The CDR3 covers 12 residues. CDR3 sequence (DNA): TGTGCCAGCAGCGCGGAGTCTCTTGGCTACACCTTC. It specifies CASSAESLGYTF.

This clonotype was seen a few times. The chain has TRBV28 and TRBJ2-7; TRBD1 matches at 10 bases. CDR3 length: 14 amino acids. Trimming cost V 7 bases and J 4 bases; bases outside gene matches: 7. Germline V gene data show CDR1 as MDHEN and CDR2 as SYDVKM. The CDR3 loop is CASTLGTGEYEQYF. The CDR3 DNA is TGTGCCAGCACCCTCGGGACAGGGGAATACGAGCAGTACTTC.

The chain employs TRBV9 and TRBJ1-1; D might be TRBD1 (6 bases). Germline CDR1 is SGDLS and CDR2 is YYNGEE. V dropped 4 bases and J dropped 5 bases, with 18 bases sitting between them. The CDR3 runs 15 residues. The CDR3: CASSPRTVSWTEAFF. CDR3 coding DNA: TGTGCCAGCAGCCCTAGGACAGTTAGTTGGACTGAAGCTTTCTTT.

The chain is built from TRBV20-1 and TRBJ1-4; D unclear. Trimming left V 1 base short and J 0 bases short, with 6 bases between. CDR1 DFQATT and CDR2 SNEGSKA come from the germline V gene (reference sequence). This CDR3 region has 14 residues. The CDR3 region is CSARGGTTNEKLFF. CDR3 bases: TGCAGTGCTAGAGGCGGGACAACTAATGAAAAACTGTTTTTT.

CDR3 DNA: TGCAGTGCTTCGGGTAGGGGGCGGCGAGGCTACACCTTC. Its translation is CSASGRGRRGYTF. The chain employs TRBV20-1 and TRBJ1-2, with 7 bases fitting TRBD1. The germline gives CDR1 DFQATT, CDR2 SNEGSKA (reference sequence). The CDR3 covers 13 residues. Trimming cost V 5 bases and J 8 bases; bases outside gene matches: 11.

This sequence joins TRBV27 and TRBJ2-7, with 7 bases that match TRBD1. V lost 2 bases to trimming and J lost 6 bases; unmatched junction nucleotides: 10. The germline V gene encodes CDR1 MNHEY and CDR2 SMNVEV (reference sequence). This CDR3 contains 15 residues. The CDR3 region has the DNA TGTGCCAGCAGTTTAAGGGCAGGGGGTTCGAGCGAGCAGTACTTC. This translates into CASSLRAGGSSEQYF.

V usage is TRBV9 and J usage is TRBJ2-5; D remains unclear. Trimming took 0 bases from V and 5 from J, leaving 11 bases between them. Germline V gives CDR1 SGDLS, CDR2 YYNGEE. This CDR3 is built from 14 residues. CDR3 in amino acids: CASSVGGFGETQYF. CDR3 DNA: TGTGCCAGCAGCGTAGGGGGTTTTGGGGAGACCCAGTACTTC.

The rearrangement links TRBV6-1 to TRBJ2-1; 14 bases are a match to TRBD2. Germline lookup yields CDR1 MNHNS and CDR2 SASEGT. The V and J ends lost 3 bases and 8 bases, in that order; junction bases with no gene match: 12. The CDR3 runs to 18 residues. The CDR3 DNA reads as TGTGCCAGCAGTGAGCGGGGGACTAGCGGGGGACCTTGGGATGAGCAGTTCTTC. As protein: CASSERGTSGGPWDEQFF.

The rearrangement joins TRBV29-1 to TRBJ2-7; no clear D. Looked up from germline, CDR1 is SQVTM and CDR2 is ANQGSEA. Between the trimmed V and J ends, which lost 3 bases and 7 bases, there was a span of 13 bases. The CDR3 loop spans 12 amino acids. The CDR3 here is CSVEISRWEQYF. CDR3 nucleotides: TGCAGCGTTGAGATCAGCCGTTGGGAGCAGTACTTC.

The sample holds one count of this clonotype. Relative to the germline gene, one junction end is altered; a read error may explain this. The rearrangement joins TRBV6-1 to TRBJ1-2, with 7 bases matching TRBD1. CDR3 length: 14 amino acids. Germline values: CDR1 MNHNS, CDR2 SASEGT. The CDR3 region is CGSRASSGGDGYIF. The CDR3 DNA is TGTGGCAGCAGAGCAAGCTCAGGGGGGGATGGCTACATCTTC.

The rearrangement links TRBV28 to TRBJ2-7; a possible D gene is TRBD2 (5 bases). Germline CDR1 reads MDHEN; CDR2 reads SYDVKM. Trimming stripped 5 bases from V and 2 bases from J, with 16 bases between. This CDR3 is 15 amino acids long. Written as DNA, the CDR3 is TGTGCCAGCAGTCTCGGAGGTCAGCCGACCTACGAGCAGTACTTC. Protein product: CASSLGGQPTYEQYF.

The genes are TRBV6-1 and TRBJ1-1, with D unresolved. Deletions cut 7 bases from V and 4 bases from J, with 13 bases between. CDR1 and CDR2 from the germline V gene are MNHNS and SASEGT. The CDR3 has 13 amino acids. CDR3 in DNA: TGTGCCAGCATCCACGGAGCGGTCACTGAAGCTTTCTTT. It translates to CASIHGAVTEAFF.

The rearrangement joins TRBV11-3 to TRBJ1-6; D uncertain. Germline assignment: CDR1 SGHNT and CDR2 YENEEA. Trimming left V 1 base short and J 8 bases short, with 9 bases between. CDR3 length: 14 amino acids. This CDR3 reads CASSLGREDSPLHF. DNA of the CDR3: TGTGCCAGCAGCTTAGGTCGGGAGGATTCACCCCTCCACTTT.

This clonotype turned up a few times. V and J are TRBV6-5 and TRBJ2-1; 9 bases align to TRBD1. V lost 6 bases, J lost 3 bases, and 9 bases stayed unmatched. The CDR3 has 16 amino acids. CDR1 and CDR2 from the germline V gene are MNHEY and SVGAGI. The CDR3 coding sequence is TGTGCCAGCAGACCTACAGGGGGCGCCTACTACAATGAGCAGTTCTTC. Its protein product is CASRPTGGAYYNEQFF.

The genes are TRBV4-3 and TRBJ2-1, with D perhaps TRBD1 (6 bases). This CDR3 contains 16 residues. V was pared by 3 bases and J by 4 bases, with 16 bases between. Germline V lookup: CDR1 LGHNA, CDR2 YSLEER. As DNA, the CDR3 is TGCGCCAGCAGCCATTTAGAGGGGGATGGGTACAATGAGCAGTTCTTC. Amino acids: CASSHLEGDGYNEQFF.

J is TRBJ1-1 and V is TRBV9, with D possibly being TRBD1 (5 bases). Germline CDR1 reads SGDLS; CDR2 reads YYNGEE. With 4 bases removed from V and 1 base from J, the gap between germline ends came to 8 bases. The CDR3 runs to 13 residues. The chain's CDR3 is CASSTGQNTEAFF. As DNA, the CDR3 is TGTGCCAGCAGCACCGGACAGAACACTGAAGCTTTCTTT. Together with reference TRBV9 and TRBJ1-1, the CDR3 gives the full variable domain: DSGVTQTPKHLITATGQRVTLRCSPRSGDLSVYWYQQSLDQGLQFLIQYYNGEERAKGNILERFSAQQFPDLHSELNLSSLELGDSALYFCASSTGQNTEAFFGQGTRLTVV.

This chain links TRBV3-1 with TRBJ2-3, with D perhaps matching TRBD2 (5 bases). V was clipped by 3 bases and J by 5 bases, with 15 bases between them. CDR1 and CDR2 from the germline V gene are LGHDT and YNNKEL (reference sequence). The CDR3 extends over 15 amino acids. In nucleotides, the CDR3 is TGTGCCAGCAGCCATATGCGGGTCTGGGGAGATACGCAGTATTTT. Translating it yields CASSHMRVWGDTQYF.

The chain uses TRBV7-8 and TRBJ1-1, with TRBD1 identical over 7 bases. This CDR3 is built from 17 residues. The V segment lost 2 bases and the J segment 0 bases; nucleotides outside the gene matches: 9. Germline-derived CDR1 and CDR2 are SGHVS and FQNEAQ. The CDR3 protein is CASSLLTGEGVNTEAFF. For the CDR3, the DNA is TGTGCCAGCAGCTTACTTACAGGGGAAGGTGTGAACACTGAAGCTTTCTTT.

The chain couples TRBV12-3 or TRBV12-4 to TRBJ2-1; possibly TRBD1 for D (5 bases). The length of the CDR3 is 14 residues. V lost 4 bases and J 4 bases, leaving 11 bases between the germline ends. CDR3 amino acids: CASSSLTAYNEQFF. In nucleotides, the CDR3 is TGTGCCAGCAGTTCCCTGACAGCTTACAATGAGCAGTTCTTC.

The chain has TRBV12-3 or TRBV12-4 and TRBJ2-5; no definite D call. The J call may be wrong; the DNA end is better matched by TRBJ2-7. CDR3 length: 12 residues. The CDR3 reads CASSLIFYEQYF. DNA for the CDR3: TGTGCCAGCAGCCTAATCTTTTACGAGCAGTACTTC.

The chain links TRBV29-1 to TRBJ1-1; D is uncertain. The CDR3 loop spans 11 amino acids. The germline gives CDR1 SQVTM, CDR2 ANQGSEA. V gave up 5 bases and J gave up 7 bases, with 11 bases separating them. CDR3 amino acids: CSVRPGNEAFF. The CDR3 DNA reads TGCAGCGTTAGGCCGGGGAATGAAGCTTTCTTT.

The count of this clonotype is one. This sequence may be a read error, since a much larger clone differs from it by one base. The CDR3 is CTSSPEGQINEKLFF. DNA for the CDR3: TGCACCAGCAGCCCCGAAGGACAGATTAATGAAAAACTGTTTTTT. The V call is TRBV5-1, the J call TRBJ1-4; D perhaps matches TRBD1 (6 bases). There are 15 residues in the CDR3. Per the germline V gene, CDR1 is SGHRS and CDR2 is YFSETQ.

The chain couples TRBV6-5 to TRBJ1-2, with TRBD1 as a possible D gene (6 bases). The CDR3 extends over 17 amino acids. V was pared by 2 bases and J by 2 bases, with 18 bases between. Germline assignment: CDR1 MNHEY and CDR2 SVGAGI. Written as DNA, the CDR3 is TGTGCCAGCAGTTACGCGACAGGCGGTGGGTTAAACTATGGCTACACCTTC. Encoded protein: CASSYATGGGLNYGYTF.

This clonotype was recorded only once. The chain employs TRBV27 and TRBJ1-2; the match to TRBD1 covers 9 bases. V shed 5 bases, J shed 4 bases, and the junction held 5 bases outside the gene matches. CDR3 length: 14 amino acids. Germline CDR1 is MNHEY and CDR2 is SMNVEV (reference sequence). The CDR3 nucleotides are TGTGCCAGCAGTAGCCCGACAGGGGGCTATGGCTACACCTTC. Amino acids: CASSSPTGGYGYTF.